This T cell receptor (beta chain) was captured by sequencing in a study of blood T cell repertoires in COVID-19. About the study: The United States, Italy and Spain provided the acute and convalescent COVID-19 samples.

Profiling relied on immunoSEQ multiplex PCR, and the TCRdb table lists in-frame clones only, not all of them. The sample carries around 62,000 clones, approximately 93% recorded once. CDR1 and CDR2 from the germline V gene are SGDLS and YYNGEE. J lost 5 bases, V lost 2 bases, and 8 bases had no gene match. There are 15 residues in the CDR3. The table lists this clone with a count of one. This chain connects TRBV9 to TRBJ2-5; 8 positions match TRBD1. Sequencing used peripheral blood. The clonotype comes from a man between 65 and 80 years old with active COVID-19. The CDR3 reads CASSVRQGSMETQYF. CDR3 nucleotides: TGTGCCAGCAGCGTTCGACAGGGGAGTATGGAGACCCAGTACTTC.